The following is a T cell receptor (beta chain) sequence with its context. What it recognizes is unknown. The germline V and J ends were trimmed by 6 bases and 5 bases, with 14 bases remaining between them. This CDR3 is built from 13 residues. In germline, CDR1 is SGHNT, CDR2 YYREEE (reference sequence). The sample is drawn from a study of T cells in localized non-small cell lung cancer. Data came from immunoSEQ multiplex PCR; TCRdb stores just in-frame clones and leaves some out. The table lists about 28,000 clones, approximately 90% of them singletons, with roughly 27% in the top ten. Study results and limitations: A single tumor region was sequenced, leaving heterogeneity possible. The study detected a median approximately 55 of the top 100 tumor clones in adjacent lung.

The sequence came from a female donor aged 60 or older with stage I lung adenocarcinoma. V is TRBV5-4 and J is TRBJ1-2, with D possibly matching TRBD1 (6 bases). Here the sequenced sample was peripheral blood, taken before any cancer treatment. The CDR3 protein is CASTRDKLYGYTF. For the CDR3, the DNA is TGTGCCAGCACCCGGGACAAACTTTATGGCTACACCTTC.